This note documents a single T cell receptor (beta chain) sequence. Its antigen is unidentified. This sample is drawn from a study of human T cells and chemical hapten exposure. Study-wide background: Per-sample TCR yields varied mainly from small pooled library volume differences. Study-level results: DPC sensitization produced no change in TCRs with frequency above 1 in 1000.

The CDR3 consists of 13 residues. Germline loops: CDR1 SGHVS, CDR2 FQNEAQ. V was shortened by 10 bases and J by 6 bases, with 19 bases between the two germline ends. Per the study methods: Per sample, the median was approximately 100,000 TCRs, with values from around 24,000 to 710,000. TCRdb independently ran MiXCR on the RACE reads; one entry per CDR3 protein. The V and J calls here are based on TCRdb, not the publication. The sample carries roughly 75,000 distinct CDR3 sequences, around 9.4% recorded once. The time point was: healthy volunteer bleed at 6 weeks. The authors' total RNA extraction used unfractionated whole blood.

This clonotype was sampled from a female donor in good health. Some clones in this sample may be carry-over from other donors' samples. Sequences were obtained from whole blood. This chain connects TRBV7-8 to TRBJ2-7, with D perhaps given as TRBD1 or TRBD2 (7 bases each). Written as DNA, the CDR3 is TGTGCCATCGGCGGTACAGGGGAGGGCGAGCAGTACTTC. It specifies CAIGGTGEGEQYF.